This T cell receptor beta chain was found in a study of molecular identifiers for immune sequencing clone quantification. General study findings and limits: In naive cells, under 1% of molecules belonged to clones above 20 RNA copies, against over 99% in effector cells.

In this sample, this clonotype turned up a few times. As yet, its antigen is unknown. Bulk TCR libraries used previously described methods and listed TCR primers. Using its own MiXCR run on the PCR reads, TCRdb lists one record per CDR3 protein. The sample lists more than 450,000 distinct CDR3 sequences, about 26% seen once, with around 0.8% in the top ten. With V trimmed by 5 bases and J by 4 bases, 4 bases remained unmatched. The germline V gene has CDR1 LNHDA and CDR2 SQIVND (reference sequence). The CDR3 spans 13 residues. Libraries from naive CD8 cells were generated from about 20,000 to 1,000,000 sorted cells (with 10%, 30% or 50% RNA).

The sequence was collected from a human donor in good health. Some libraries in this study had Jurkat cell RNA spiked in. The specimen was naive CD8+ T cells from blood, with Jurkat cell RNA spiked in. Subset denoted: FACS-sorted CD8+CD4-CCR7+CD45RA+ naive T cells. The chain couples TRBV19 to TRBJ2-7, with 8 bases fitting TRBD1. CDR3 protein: CASSATGGYEQYF. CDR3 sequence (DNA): TGTGCCAGTAGTGCCACAGGGGGGTACGAGCAGTACTTC.